The sequence of this T cell receptor beta chain was determined in a study of blood T cell repertoires in COVID-19. Overall study context: T cells, B-cell-depleted T cells, or PBMCs provided the cDNA or gDNA that served as material.

The germline CDR1 and CDR2 sequences are MNHNY and SVGAGI (reference sequence). The CDR3 is 14 amino acids. V lost 2 bases to trimming and J lost 6 bases, with 11 bases between them. Source study methods: Amplifying reference gene primers gave estimates of nucleated cell counts. This table comes from immunoSEQ multiplex PCR, and its TCRdb copy is limited to in-frame clones, with some not included. V and J calls and clone size come straight from that table; D and trimming were deduced from the DNA. The sample records fewer than 300,000 clones, 83% being singletons. Source material: peripheral blood. This TCR derives from a woman in her fifties or sixties who had recovered from COVID-19. The V and J genes are TRBV6-6 and TRBJ1-5; D might be TRBD1 (5 bases). The CDR3: CASSYSQGGQPQHF. The CDR3 DNA is TGTGCCAGCAGTTACAGTCAGGGAGGTCAGCCCCAGCATTTT.